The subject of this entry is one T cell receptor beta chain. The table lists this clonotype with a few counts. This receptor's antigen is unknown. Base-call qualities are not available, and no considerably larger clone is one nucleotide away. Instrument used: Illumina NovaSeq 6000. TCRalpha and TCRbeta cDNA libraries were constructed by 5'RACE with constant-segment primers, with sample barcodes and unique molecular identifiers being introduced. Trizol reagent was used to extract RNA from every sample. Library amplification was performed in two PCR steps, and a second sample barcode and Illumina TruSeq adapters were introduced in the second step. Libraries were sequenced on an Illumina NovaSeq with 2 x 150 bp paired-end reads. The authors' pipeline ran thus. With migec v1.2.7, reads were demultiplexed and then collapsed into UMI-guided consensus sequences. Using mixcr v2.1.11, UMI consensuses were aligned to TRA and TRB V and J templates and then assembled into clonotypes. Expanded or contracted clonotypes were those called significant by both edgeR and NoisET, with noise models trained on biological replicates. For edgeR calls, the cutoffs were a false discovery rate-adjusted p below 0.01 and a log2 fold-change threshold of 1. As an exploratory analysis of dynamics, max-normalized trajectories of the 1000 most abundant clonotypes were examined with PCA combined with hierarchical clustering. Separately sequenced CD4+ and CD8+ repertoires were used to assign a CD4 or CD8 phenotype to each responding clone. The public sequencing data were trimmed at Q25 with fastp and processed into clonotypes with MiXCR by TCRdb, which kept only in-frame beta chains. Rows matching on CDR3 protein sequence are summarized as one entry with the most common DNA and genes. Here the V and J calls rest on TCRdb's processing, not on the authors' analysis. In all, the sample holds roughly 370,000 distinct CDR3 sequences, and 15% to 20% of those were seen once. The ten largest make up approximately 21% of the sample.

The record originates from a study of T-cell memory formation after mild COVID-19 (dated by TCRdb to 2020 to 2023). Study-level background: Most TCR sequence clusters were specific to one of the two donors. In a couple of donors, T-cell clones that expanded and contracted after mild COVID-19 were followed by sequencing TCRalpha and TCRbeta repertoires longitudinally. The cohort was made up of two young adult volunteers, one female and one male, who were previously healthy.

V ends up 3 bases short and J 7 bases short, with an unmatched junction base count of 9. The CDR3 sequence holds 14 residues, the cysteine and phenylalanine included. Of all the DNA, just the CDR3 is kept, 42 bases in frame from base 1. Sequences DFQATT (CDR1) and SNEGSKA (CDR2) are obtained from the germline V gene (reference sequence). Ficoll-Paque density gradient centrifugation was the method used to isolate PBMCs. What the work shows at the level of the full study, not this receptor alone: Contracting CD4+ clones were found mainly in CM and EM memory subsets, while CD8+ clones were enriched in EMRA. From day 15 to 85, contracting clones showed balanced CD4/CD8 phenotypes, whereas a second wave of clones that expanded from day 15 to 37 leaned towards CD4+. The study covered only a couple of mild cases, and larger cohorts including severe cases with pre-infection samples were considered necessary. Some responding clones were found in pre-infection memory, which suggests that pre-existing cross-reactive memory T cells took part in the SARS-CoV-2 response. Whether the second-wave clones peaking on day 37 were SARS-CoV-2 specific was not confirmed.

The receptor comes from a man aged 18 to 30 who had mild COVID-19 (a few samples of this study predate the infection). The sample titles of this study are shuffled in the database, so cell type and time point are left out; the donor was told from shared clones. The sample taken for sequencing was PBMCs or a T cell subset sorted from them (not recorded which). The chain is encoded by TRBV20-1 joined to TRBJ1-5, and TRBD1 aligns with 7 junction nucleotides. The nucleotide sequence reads TGCAGTGCTAGCACGGGACAGAGGGGACAGCCCCAGCATTTT. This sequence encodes CSASTGQRGQPQHF.